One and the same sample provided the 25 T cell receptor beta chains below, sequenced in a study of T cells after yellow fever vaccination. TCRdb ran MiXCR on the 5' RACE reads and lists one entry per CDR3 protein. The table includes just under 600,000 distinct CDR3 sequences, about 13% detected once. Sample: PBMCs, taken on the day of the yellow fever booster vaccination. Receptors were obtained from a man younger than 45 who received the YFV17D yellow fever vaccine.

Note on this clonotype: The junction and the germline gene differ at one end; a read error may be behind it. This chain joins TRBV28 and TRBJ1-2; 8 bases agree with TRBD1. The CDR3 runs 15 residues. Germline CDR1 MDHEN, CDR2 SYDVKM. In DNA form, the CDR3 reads TGTGCCAGCAGTTTAACGGTAGGGACAGGCTATAGCTACACCTTC. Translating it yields CASSLTVGTGYSYTF.

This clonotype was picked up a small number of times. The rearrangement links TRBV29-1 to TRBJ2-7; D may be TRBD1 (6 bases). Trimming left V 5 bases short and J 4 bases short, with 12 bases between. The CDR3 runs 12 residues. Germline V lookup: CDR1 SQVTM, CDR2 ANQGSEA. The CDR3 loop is CSVSQGLYEQYF. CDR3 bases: TGCAGCGTTTCCCAGGGGCTGTACGAGCAGTACTTC.

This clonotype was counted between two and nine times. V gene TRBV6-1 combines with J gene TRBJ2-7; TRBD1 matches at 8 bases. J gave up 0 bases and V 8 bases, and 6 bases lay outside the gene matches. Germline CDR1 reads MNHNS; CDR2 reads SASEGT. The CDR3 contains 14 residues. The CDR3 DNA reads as TGTGCCAGCGACCGGGACAGGAGCTCCTACGAGCAGTACTTC. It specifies CASDRDRSSYEQYF.

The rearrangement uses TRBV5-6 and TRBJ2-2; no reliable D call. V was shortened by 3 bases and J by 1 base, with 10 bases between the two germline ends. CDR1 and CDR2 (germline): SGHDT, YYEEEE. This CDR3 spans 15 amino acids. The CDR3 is CASSSLIRNTGELFF. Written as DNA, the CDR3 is TGTGCCAGCAGCTCGCTAATAAGGAACACCGGGGAGCTGTTTTTT.

In DNA form, the CDR3 reads TGTGCCAGCAGTTGGACTAGCGGGAAGTCCTACGAGCAGTACTTC. This encodes CASSWTSGKSYEQYF. The chain is built from TRBV27 and TRBJ2-7; 12 nucleotides agree with TRBD2. Unmatched junction bases numbered 2, after V lost 4 bases and J lost 1 base. The CDR3 covers 15 residues. Germline CDR1 and CDR2: MNHEY and SMNVEV (reference sequence).

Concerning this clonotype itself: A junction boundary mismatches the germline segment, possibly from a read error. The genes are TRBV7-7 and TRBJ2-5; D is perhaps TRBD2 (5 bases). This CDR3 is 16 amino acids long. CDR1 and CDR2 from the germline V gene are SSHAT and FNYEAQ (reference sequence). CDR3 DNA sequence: TGTGCTAGCAGCTTAGGTCCCCTAAGCGGCCAAGAGACCCAGTACTTC. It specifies CASSLGPLSGQETQYF.

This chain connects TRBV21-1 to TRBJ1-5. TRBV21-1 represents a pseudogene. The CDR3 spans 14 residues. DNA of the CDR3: TGTGCCAGCAGCAAAACTCGAACGCAACAGCCCCAGCATTTT. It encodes CASSKTRTQQPQHF.

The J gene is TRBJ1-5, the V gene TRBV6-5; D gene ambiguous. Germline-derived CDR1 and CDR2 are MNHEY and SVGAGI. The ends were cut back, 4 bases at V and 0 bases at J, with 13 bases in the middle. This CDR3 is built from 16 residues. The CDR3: CASSFPGRNSNQPQHF. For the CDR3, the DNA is TGTGCCAGCAGTTTTCCCGGACGAAATAGCAATCAGCCCCAGCATTTT.

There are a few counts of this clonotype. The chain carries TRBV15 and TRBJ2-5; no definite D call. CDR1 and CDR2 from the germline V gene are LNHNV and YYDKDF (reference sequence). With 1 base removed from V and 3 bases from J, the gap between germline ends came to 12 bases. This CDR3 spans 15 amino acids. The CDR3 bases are TGTGCCACCAGCAGAGTGCCCCGGGCAGAAGAGACCCAGTACTTC. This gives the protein CATSRVPRAEETQYF.

The DNA of the CDR3 is TGCAGCGTTGAAGATTCCAGTTATGAGCAGTTCTTC. The encoded protein is CSVEDSSYEQFF. V and J are TRBV29-1 and TRBJ2-1; no firm D call. The V and J ends lost 0 bases and 8 bases respectively, with 8 bases between them. The CDR3 length is 12 residues. Germline assignment: CDR1 SQVTM and CDR2 ANQGSEA.

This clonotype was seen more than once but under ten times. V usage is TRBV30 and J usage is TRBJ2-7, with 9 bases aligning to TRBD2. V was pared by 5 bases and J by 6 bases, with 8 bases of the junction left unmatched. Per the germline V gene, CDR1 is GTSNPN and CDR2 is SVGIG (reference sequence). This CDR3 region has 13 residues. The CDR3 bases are TGTGCCTGGGCCGGGACTAGCATCGGCGAGCAGTACTTC. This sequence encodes CAWAGTSIGEQYF.

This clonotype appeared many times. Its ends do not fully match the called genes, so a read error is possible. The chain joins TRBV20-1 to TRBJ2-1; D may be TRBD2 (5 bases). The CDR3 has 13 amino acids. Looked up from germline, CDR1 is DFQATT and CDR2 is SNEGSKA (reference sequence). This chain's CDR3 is CSASAYGPAAVDF. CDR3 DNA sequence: TGCAGTGCTAGTGCGTATGGGCCAGCGGCCGTCGATTTC.

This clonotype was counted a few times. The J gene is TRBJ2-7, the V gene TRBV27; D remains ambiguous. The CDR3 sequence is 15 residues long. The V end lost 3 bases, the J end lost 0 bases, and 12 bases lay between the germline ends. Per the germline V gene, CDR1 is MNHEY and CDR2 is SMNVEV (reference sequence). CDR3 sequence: CASSLQPLSSYEQYF. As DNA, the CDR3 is TGTGCCAGCAGTTTGCAACCCTTGAGCTCCTACGAGCAGTACTTC.

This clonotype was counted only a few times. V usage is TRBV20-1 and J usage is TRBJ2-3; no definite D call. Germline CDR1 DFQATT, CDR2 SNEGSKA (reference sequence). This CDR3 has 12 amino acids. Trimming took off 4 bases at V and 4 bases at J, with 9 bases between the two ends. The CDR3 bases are TGCAGTGCTAACAGTCAATCAGATACGCAGTATTTT. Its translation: CSANSQSDTQYF.

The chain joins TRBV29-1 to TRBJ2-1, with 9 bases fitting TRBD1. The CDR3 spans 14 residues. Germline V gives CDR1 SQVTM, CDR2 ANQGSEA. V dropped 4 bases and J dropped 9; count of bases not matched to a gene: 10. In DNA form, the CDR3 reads TGCAGCGTTGTTCTCTGGACAGGGGTCGGTGAGCAGTTCTTC. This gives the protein CSVVLWTGVGEQFF.

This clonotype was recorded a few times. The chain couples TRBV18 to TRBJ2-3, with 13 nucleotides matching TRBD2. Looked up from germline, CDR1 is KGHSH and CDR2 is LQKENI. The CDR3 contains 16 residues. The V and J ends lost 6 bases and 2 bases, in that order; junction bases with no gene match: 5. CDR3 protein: CASSPGTSGITDTQYF. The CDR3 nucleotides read TGTGCCAGCTCTCCTGGGACTAGCGGGATCACAGATACGCAGTATTTT.

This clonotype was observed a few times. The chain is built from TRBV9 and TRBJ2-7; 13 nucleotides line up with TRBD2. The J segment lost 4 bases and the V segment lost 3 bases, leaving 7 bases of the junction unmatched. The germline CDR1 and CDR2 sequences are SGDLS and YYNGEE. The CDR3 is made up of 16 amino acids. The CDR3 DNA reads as TGTGCCAGCAGCGCACTAGGGACTAGCGGGATGTACGAGCAGTACTTC. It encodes CASSALGTSGMYEQYF.

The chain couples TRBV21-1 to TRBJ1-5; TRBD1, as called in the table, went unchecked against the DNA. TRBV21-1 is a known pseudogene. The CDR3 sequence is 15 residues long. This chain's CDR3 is CASRGTECYNQPQHF. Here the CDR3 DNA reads TGTGCCAGCAGGGGGACAGAATGCTACAATCAGCCCCAGCATTTT.

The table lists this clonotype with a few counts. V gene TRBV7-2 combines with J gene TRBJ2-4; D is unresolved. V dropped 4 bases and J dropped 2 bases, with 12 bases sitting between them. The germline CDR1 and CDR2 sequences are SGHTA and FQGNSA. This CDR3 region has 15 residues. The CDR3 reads CASSSGWGTKNIQYF. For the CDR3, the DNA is TGTGCCAGCAGCTCAGGTTGGGGTACCAAAAACATTCAGTACTTC. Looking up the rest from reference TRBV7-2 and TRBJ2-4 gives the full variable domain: GAGVSQSPSNKVTEKGKDVELRCDPISGHTALYWYRQSLGQGLEFLIYFQGNSAPDKSGLPSDRFSAERTGGSVSTLTIQRTQQEDSAVYLCASSSGWGTKNIQYFGAGTRLSVL.

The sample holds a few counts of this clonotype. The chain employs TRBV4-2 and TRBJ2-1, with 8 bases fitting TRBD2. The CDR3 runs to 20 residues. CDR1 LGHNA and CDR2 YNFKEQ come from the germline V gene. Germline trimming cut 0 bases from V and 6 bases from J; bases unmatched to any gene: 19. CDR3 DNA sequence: TGTGCCAGCAGCCAAGATCCGAGCGGGAGTAGTGTGGTGGGGAGCAATGAGCAGTTCTTC. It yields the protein CASSQDPSGSSVVGSNEQFF.

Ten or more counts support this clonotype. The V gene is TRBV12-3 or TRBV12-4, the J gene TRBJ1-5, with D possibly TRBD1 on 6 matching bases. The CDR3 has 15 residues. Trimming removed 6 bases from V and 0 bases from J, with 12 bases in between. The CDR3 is CASSIGTNSNQPQHF. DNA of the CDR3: TGTGCCAGCAGCATCGGGACAAATAGCAATCAGCCCCAGCATTTT.

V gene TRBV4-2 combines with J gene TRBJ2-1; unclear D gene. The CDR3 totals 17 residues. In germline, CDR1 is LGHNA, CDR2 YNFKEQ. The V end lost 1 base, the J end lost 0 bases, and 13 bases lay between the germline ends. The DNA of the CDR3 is TGTGCCAGCAGCCAAGGGCAAGGGATAAGCTCCTACAATGAGCAGTTCTTC. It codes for CASSQGQGISSYNEQFF.

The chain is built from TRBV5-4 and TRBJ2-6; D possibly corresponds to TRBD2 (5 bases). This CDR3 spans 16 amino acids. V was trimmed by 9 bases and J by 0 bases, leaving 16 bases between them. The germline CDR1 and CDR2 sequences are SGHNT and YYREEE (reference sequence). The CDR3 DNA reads TGTGCCACCCGGGAACAGTTCATCTCTGGGGCCAACGTCCTGACTTTC. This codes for CATREQFISGANVLTF.

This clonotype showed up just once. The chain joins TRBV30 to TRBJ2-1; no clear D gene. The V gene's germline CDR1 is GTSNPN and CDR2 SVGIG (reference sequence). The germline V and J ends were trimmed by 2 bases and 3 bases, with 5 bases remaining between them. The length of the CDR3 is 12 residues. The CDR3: CAWSWGYNEQFF. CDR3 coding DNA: TGTGCCTGGAGTTGGGGCTACAATGAGCAGTTCTTC.

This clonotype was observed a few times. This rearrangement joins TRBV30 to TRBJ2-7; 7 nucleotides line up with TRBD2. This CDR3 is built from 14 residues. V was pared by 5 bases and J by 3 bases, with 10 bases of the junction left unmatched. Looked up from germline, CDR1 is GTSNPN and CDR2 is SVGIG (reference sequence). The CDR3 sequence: CAWGEGGLFYEQYF. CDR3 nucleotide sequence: TGTGCCTGGGGGGAGGGTGGGCTGTTCTACGAGCAGTACTTC.